The clone carrying this T cell receptor beta chain showed up many times. The antigen is not known. The sample comes from a study of regulatory T cells in long-lasting Graves disease. Regarding time point: persistent/refractory GD, antithyroid drugs over 5 years with positive TRAb. Isolated PBMC RNA provided the starting material for the TCR library. Into tubes containing EDTA, approximately 9.4 milliliters of peripheral blood were drawn. The CDR3 runs to 12 residues. Trimming shortened V by 6 bases and J by 2 bases, and 7 bases separated the two germline ends. Study-wide points: Persistent Graves' cases showed lower TCR diversity than newly diagnosed cases.

Construction of TCR beta libraries relied on iRepertoire HTBI primers and on Arm-PCR targeting CDR3 regions. TCRdb re-called the multiplex PCR reads through MiXCR, storing one row per CDR3 protein. Of about 470,000 distinct CDR3 sequences in the sample, about 22% were seen once. This TCR came from a female donor with Graves disease. Sequenced material: peripheral blood mononuclear cells (PBMCs), taken when the disease was refractory, from a patient treated with antithyroid drugs. The J gene is TRBJ1-1, the V gene TRBV12-3 or TRBV12-4; the D is unclear. The CDR3 spells CASRDSNTEAFF. CDR3 coding DNA: TGTGCCAGCAGGGATTCTAACACTGAAGCTTTCTTT.